This T cell receptor beta chain was retrieved from a study of immune evolution from preneoplasia to lung adenocarcinoma. On this clone: Its cognate antigen is unknown.

Assay: immunoSEQ multiplex PCR; the TCRdb copy retains only in-frame clones and omits some. Seen here are over 7,000 clones, 79% observed once, and the top ten hold approximately 2.8%. Between the mid-2010s and the late 2010s, patients underwent resection in Japan or China. Each case's diagnosis was confirmed by two pathologists on H&E. Between the trimmed V and J ends, which lost 3 bases and 8 bases, there was a span of 8 bases. Looked up from germline, CDR1 is MGHRA and CDR2 is YSYEKL. The CDR3 is 13 amino acids. Findings and caveats of the study: Later-stage lesions seemingly showed higher T cell density and diversity than normal lung.

Material for sequencing was FFPE invasive lung adenocarcinoma tissue. The chain joins TRBV4-1 to TRBJ1-6; the D is unclear. This receptor was obtained from a person aged 35 to 50 with lung adenocarcinoma. The CDR3 spells CASSQREYSPLHF. The CDR3 DNA follows: TGCGCCAGCAGCCAGAGGGAATATTCACCCCTCCACTTT.